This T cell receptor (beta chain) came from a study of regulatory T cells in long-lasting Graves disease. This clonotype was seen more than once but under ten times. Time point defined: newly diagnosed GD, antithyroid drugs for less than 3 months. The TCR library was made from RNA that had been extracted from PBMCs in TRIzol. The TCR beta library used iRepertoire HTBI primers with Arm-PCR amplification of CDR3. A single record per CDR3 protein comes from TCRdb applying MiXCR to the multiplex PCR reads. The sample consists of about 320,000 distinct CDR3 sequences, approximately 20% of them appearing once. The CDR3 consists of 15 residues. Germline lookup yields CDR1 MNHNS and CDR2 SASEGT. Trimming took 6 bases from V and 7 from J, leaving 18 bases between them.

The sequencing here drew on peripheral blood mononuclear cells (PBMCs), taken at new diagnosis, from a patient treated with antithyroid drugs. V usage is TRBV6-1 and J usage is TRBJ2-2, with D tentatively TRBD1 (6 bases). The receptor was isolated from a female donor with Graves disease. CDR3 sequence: CASSKFTGSGGELFF. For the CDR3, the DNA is TGTGCCAGCAGCAAATTCACAGGGTCCGGCGGGGAGCTGTTTTTT.